One TCR beta chain is described in this entry. Its antigen is unknown. Isolated RNA was reverse transcribed in full, so expressed TCRB transcripts were sequenced. Produced via immunoSEQ multiplex PCR; TCRdb's table is partial and in-frame only. Altogether 95,000 to 150,000 clones are present, around 15% being singletons, with the ten largest covering around 2.5%. The sample comes from a study of beta chain features in type 1 diabetes. The V gene end was trimmed by 1 base and the J gene end by 9 bases; junction bases not matched to a gene: 5. The CDR3 is 13 residues long. CDR1 SGHRS and CDR2 YFSETQ come from the germline V gene. Findings and caveats of the study: Type 1 diabetes patients showed a moderate but significant shortening of TCRB CDR3s in all four CD4+ subsets.

Sequencing input: central memory CD4+ T cells from blood. The J gene is TRBJ2-3, the V gene TRBV5-1; 7 nucleotides align to TRBD1. This clonotype was obtained from a man aged 25 to 40 with type 1 diabetes. This CDR3 is CASSLTYRGTQYF. In DNA, the CDR3 is TGCGCCAGCAGCTTGACCTACAGGGGCACGCAGTATTTT.